This TCR beta chain was sequenced in a study of cytomegalovirus exposure and HLA in healthy donors. TCRdb's copy holds only in-frame clones and misses some; the assay was immunoSEQ multiplex PCR. The data show more than 110,000 clones, approximately 94% seen once. Germline CDR1 SQVTM, CDR2 ANQGSEA. V was clipped by 7 bases and J by 1 base; unmatched bases: 7. This CDR3 region has 14 residues. Material for sequencing was PBMCs. This chain joins TRBV29-1 and TRBJ1-3, with 7 bases identical to TRBD1. The receptor was derived from a young man in good health and CMV-seropositive. For the CDR3, the DNA is TGCAGCGCCTACGGGACAGAGTCTGGAAACACCATATATTTT. This translates into CSAYGTESGNTIYF.